The clone carrying this T cell receptor (beta chain) was observed a single time. The sample comes from a study of blood T cell repertoires in COVID-19. Trimming stripped 4 bases from V and 4 bases from J, with 17 bases between. The CDR3 sequence is 16 residues long. From germline, CDR1 is SGHRS and CDR2 YFSETQ. Using immunoSEQ multiplex PCR, the repertoire was profiled, and TCRdb retains in-frame clones only, with some absent. The table has approximately 500,000 clones, approximately 90% seen once; the top ten hold 1.5% to 2%. The V and J genes are TRBV5-1 and TRBJ1-4, with D possibly matching TRBD1 (6 bases). Input material: PBMCs or T cells enriched from blood (not recorded which). This TCR was recovered from a woman between 40 and 55 years old who had recovered from COVID-19. The CDR3 here is CASSTSSTGYNEKLFF. In nucleotides, the CDR3 is TGCGCCAGCAGCACCTCCTCGACAGGCTATAATGAAAAACTGTTTTTT.